Presented here are 5 T cell receptor beta chains from one specimen sequenced in a study of beta chain features in type 1 diabetes. Findings and caveats of the study: People with Type 1 diabetes carried modestly yet significantly shorter TCRB CDR3s in all four CD4+ subsets.

Reverse transcribing all isolated RNA meant expressed TCRB transcripts were sequenced. Clones were read by immunoSEQ multiplex PCR, and TCRdb kept only the in-frame ones, dropping some. The table has about 160,000 clones, 7.5% to 9.5% seen once. The antigens of these receptors remain unknown. The specimen sequenced was central memory CD4+ T cells from blood. The receptor source for this set is a woman aged 18-29 years with type 1 diabetes.

This clone was seen only a few times. The V gene is TRBV28, the J gene TRBJ1-1; no clear D gene. CDR1 and CDR2 from the germline V gene are MDHEN and SYDVKM. The CDR3 totals 13 residues. V lost 6 bases, J lost 0 bases, and 8 bases lay in between. CDR3 DNA sequence: TGTGCCAGCAGGGCGGGGATGAACACTGAAGCTTTCTTT. It yields the protein CASRAGMNTEAFF.

The chain carries TRBV11-2 and TRBJ2-5, with TRBD1 matching over 7 bases. The germline V gene encodes CDR1 SGHAT and CDR2 FQNNGV. V shed 5 bases, J shed 5 bases, and the junction held 11 bases outside the gene matches. The CDR3 is made up of 15 amino acids. The CDR3 DNA is TGTGCCAGCAGCCGTGCGACAGGGACGGGGGAGACCCAGTACTTC. Amino acids: CASSRATGTGETQYF.

This clone has only a few counts. The chain combines TRBV29-1 with TRBJ2-3; 7 bases fit TRBD2. The CDR3 runs to 13 residues. Germline V gene sequence: CDR1 SQVTM, CDR2 ANQGSEA. Trimming at V came to 3 bases and at J to 5 bases, leaving 5 bases not matched to a gene. This CDR3 reads CSVERERGDTQYF. The CDR3 bases are TGCAGCGTTGAGCGGGAGAGGGGAGATACGCAGTATTTT.

This clone was counted a few times. The chain links TRBV2 to TRBJ2-7, with D possibly TRBD1 on 6 matching bases. V was shortened by 6 bases and J by 5 bases, with 14 bases between the two germline ends. Germline values: CDR1 SNHLY, CDR2 FYNNEI. CDR3 length equals 13 residues. CDR3 DNA sequence: TGTGCCAGCAGCGAACAGGGTTACCACGAGCAGTACTTC. This codes for CASSEQGYHEQYF.

CDR3 bases: TGTGCCAGCGCCCACAGGGGGGATCAGCCCCAGCATTTT. Translating gives CASAHRGDQPQHF. The chain links TRBV27 to TRBJ1-5; 8 bases are shared with TRBD1. The length of the CDR3 is 13 residues. J lost 5 bases, V lost 8 bases, and 5 bases had no gene match. CDR1 is MNHEY and CDR2 is SMNVEV in the germline V gene (reference sequence).